This T cell receptor (beta chain) was retrieved from a study of tumor and adjacent non-tumor tissue in lung cancer. From germline, CDR1 is MNHEY and CDR2 SVGEGT. CDR3 size: 13 residues. V was pared by 10 bases and J by 3 bases, with 13 bases between. This clonotype came up once. No cell sorting was done before RNA was extracted from the tissue. The library came from three nested PCR rounds adapted from ARM-PCR protocols. One entry per CDR3 protein, called by TCRdb with MiXCR from the multiplex PCR reads. Here the sample spans some 99,000 distinct CDR3 sequences, roughly 80% being singletons. This TCR was sampled from a woman aged 55-69 years with non-small cell lung cancer. J is TRBJ1-5 and V is TRBV6-2 or TRBV6-3; a possible D gene is TRBD1 (5 bases). Sequencing was carried out using lung tumor tissue. The CDR3 nucleotides read TGTGCCATCTCCGTGACAGCCAATCAGCCCCAGCATTTT. Translation gives CAISVTANQPQHF.